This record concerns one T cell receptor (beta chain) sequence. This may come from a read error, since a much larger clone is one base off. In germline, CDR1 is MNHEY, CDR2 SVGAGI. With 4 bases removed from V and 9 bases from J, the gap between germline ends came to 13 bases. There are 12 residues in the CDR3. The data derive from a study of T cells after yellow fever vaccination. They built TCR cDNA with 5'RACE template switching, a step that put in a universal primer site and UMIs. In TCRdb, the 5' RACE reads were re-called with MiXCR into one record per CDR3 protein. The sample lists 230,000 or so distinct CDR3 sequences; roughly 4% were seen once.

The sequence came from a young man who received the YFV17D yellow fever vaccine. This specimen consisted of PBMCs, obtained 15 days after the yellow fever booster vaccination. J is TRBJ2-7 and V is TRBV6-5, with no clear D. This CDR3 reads CASSFRSGVQYF. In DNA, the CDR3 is TGTGCCAGCAGTTTTCGATCCGGCGTGCAGTACTTC.